A single T cell receptor (beta chain) is shown here with its context. This sample was included in a study of blood T cell repertoires in COVID-19. Study in general: PBMCs, B-cell-depleted T cells, or T cells provided the cDNA or gDNA that made up the material.

Germline V gives CDR1 MNHEY, CDR2 SVGAGI. V lost 4 bases to trimming and J lost 2 bases, with 12 bases between them. This CDR3 is 16 amino acids long. Sequenced by immunoSEQ multiplex PCR; TCRdb stores in-frame clones only, minus some. The table records approximately 200,000 clones, roughly four fifths of them present only once. The TCR was taken from a woman aged 60-70 years with acute or convalescent COVID-19. The chain couples TRBV6-5 to TRBJ2-6; D is unclear. Material: peripheral blood. The CDR3 loop is CASSSTSEAGANVLTF. CDR3 DNA: TGTGCCAGCAGTTCCACCAGCGAGGCTGGGGCCAACGTCCTGACTTTC.